The clone carrying this T cell receptor beta chain has only a few counts. Its antigen is not known. These data belong to a study of response to subunit inactivated influenza vaccine. The study, taken as a whole, reports: The study's authors posited that every seasonal influenza vaccination enlists few new T cells.

A single record per CDR3 protein comes from TCRdb applying MiXCR to the RT-PCR reads. This sample has more than 700,000 distinct CDR3 sequences; 20% to 25% occur once, and the top ten carry 10%. In germline, CDR1 is DFQATT, CDR2 SNEGSKA (reference sequence). CDR3 length equals 16 residues. V was cut by 3 bases and J by 4 bases, with 21 bases left in between. The source was PBMCs from blood, collected roughly 5 days after vaccination. The TCR originated in a man over 45 who received an inactivated influenza vaccine. The rearrangement uses TRBV20-1 and TRBJ1-2; a possible D gene is TRBD1 (6 bases). The chain's CDR3 is CSARAGEGVLGYGYTF. The DNA for the CDR3 is TGCAGTGCTAGGGCAGGGGAAGGGGTCTTAGGCTATGGCTACACCTTC.